The 4 T cell receptor beta chains presented below share a single source sample, sequenced in a study of cytomegalovirus exposure and HLA in healthy donors. The PCR had 60 Vbeta and 13 Jbeta primers. Profiled with immunoSEQ multiplex PCR; TCRdb holds only in-frame clones, not every one. The sample carries around 150,000 clones, 80% recorded once. Material: PBMCs. The receptor source for this set is a man aged 30-40 years in good health and CMV-seronegative.

The V call is TRBV27, the J call TRBJ2-2; D unresolved. The CDR3 sequence is 12 residues long. Germline values: CDR1 MNHEY, CDR2 SMNVEV (reference sequence). V shed 4 bases and J shed 6 bases, with 6 bases lying between them. CDR3 sequence: CASSSDSGELFF. The CDR3 nucleotides read TGTGCCAGCAGTTCCGACTCCGGGGAGCTGTTTTTT.

The chain recombines TRBV28 with TRBJ1-2; D not certain. Germline V gene lookup returns CDR1 MDHEN and CDR2 SYDVKM. The CDR3 spans 10 residues. V was shortened by 6 bases and J by 7 bases, with 6 bases between the two germline ends. DNA for the CDR3: TGTGCCAGCAGCGCGGCTGGCTACACCTTC. Its translation is CASSAAGYTF.

The CDR3 bases are TGCGCCAGCGAGGGACAGGGGATCACCGGGGAGCTGTTTTTT. Its protein is CASEGQGITGELFF. The chain uses TRBV5-1 and TRBJ2-2; 10 nucleotides line up with TRBD1. This CDR3 has 14 amino acids. V lost 7 bases, J lost 4 bases, and 4 bases stayed unmatched. Germline V gene sequence: CDR1 SGHRS, CDR2 YFSETQ.

This chain joins TRBV19 and TRBJ2-7; TRBD1 might be the D (5 bases). CDR1 and CDR2 (germline): LNHDA, SQIVND (reference sequence). Trimming removed 11 bases from V and 2 bases from J, with 19 bases in between. There are 14 residues in the CDR3. The CDR3 region has the DNA TGTGCCTCAAGTCTCCTACAGGCCCCCTACGAGCAGTACTTC. Protein product: CASSLLQAPYEQYF.